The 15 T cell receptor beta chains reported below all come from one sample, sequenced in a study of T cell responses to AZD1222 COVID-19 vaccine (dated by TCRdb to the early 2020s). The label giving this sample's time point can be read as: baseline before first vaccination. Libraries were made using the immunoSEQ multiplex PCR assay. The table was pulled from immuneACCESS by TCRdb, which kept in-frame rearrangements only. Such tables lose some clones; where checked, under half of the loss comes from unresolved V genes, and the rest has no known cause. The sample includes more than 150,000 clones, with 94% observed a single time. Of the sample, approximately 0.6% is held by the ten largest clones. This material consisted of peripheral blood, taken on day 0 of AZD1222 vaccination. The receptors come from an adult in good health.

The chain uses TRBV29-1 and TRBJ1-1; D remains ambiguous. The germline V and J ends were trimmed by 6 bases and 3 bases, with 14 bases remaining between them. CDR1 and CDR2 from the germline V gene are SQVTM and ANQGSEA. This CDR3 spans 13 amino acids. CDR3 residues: CSVGLGDYTEAFF. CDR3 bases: TGCAGCGTCGGTTTGGGAGATTACACTGAAGCTTTCTTT.

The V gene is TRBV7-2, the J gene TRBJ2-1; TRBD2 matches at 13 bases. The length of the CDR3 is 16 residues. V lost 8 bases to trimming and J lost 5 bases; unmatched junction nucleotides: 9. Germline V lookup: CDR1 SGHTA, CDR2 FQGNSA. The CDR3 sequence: CASGGLAGANNNEQFF. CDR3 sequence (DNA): TGTGCCAGCGGTGGACTAGCGGGAGCGAACAACAATGAGCAGTTCTTC.

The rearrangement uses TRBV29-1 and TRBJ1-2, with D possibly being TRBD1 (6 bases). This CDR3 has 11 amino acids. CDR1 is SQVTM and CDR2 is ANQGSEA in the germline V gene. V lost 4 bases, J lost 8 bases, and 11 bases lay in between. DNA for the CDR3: TGCAGCGTTGCGGGGGCTGAAGGCTACACCTTC. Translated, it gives CSVAGAEGYTF.

The CDR3 DNA follows: TGTGCCACCAGCCCCTTTAGCGGGAGGGGTGGGCATGATTTTACGCAGTATTTT. It translates to CATSPFSGRGGHDFTQYF. The V gene is TRBV15, the J gene TRBJ2-3; 11 nucleotides align to TRBD2. The CDR3 totals 18 residues. V lost 5 bases, J lost 8 bases, and 18 bases stayed unmatched. Germline V gives CDR1 LNHNV, CDR2 YYDKDF (reference sequence).

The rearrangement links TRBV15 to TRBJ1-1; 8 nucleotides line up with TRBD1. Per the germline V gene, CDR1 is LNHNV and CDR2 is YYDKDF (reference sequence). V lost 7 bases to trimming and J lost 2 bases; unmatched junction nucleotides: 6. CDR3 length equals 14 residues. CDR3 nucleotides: TGTGCCACCACAACCGGGACAGGCAACACTGAAGCTTTCTTT. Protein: CATTTGTGNTEAFF. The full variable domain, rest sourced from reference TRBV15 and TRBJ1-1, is DAMVIQNPRYQVTQFGKPVTLSCSQTLNHNVMYWYQQKSSQAPKLLFHYYDKDFNNEADTPDNFQSRRPNTSFCFLDIRSPGLGDTAMYLCATTTGTGNTEAFFGQGTRLTVV.

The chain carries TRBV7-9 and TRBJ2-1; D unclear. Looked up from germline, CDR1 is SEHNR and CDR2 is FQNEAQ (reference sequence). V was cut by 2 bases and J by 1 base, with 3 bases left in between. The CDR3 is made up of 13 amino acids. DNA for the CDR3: TGTGCCAGCAGCTTACCGTCCTACAATGAGCAGTTCTTC. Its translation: CASSLPSYNEQFF. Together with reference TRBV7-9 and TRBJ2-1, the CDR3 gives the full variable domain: DTGVSQNPRHKITKRGQNVTFRCDPISEHNRLYWYRQTLGQGPEFLTYFQNEAQLEKSRLLSDRFSAERPKGSFSTLEIQRTEQGDSAMYLCASSLPSYNEQFFGPGTRLTVL.

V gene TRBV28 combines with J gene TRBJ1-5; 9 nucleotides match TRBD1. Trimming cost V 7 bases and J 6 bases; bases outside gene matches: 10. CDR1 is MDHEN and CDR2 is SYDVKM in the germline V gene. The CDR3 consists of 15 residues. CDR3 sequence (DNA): TGTGCCAGCATCCCACCCGGGACAGGGCTTCAGCCCCAGCATTTT. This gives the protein CASIPPGTGLQPQHF.

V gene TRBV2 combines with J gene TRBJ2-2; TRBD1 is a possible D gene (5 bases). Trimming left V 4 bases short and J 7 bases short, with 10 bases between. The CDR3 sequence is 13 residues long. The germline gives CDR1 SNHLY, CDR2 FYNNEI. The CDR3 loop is CASSGQRIGELFF. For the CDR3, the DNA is TGTGCCAGCAGTGGACAGAGAATCGGGGAGCTGTTTTTT.

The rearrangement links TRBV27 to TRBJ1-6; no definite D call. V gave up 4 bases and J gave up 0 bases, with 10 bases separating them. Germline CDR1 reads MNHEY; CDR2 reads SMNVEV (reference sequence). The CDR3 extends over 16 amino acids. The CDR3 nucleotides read TGTGCCAGCAGTTCCGCGAAGGGCTCCTATAATTCACCCCTCCACTTT. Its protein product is CASSSAKGSYNSPLHF.

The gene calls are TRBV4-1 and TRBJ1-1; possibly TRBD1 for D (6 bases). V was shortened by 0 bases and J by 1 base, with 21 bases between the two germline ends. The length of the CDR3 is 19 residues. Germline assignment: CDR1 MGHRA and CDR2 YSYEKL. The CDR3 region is CASSQDRGLGGAGNTEAFF. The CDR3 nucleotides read TGCGCCAGCAGCCAAGATCGAGGATTGGGGGGGGCTGGGAACACTGAAGCTTTCTTT.

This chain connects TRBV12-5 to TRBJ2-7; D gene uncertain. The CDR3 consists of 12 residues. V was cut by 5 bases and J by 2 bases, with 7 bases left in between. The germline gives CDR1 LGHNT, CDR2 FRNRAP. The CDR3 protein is CASGLGPYEQYF. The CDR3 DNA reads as TGTGCTAGTGGTCTCGGACCCTACGAGCAGTACTTC.

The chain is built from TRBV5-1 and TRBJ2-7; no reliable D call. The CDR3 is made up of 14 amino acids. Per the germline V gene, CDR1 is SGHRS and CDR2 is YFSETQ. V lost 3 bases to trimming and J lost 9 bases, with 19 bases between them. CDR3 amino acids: CASSSIDTPTGQYF. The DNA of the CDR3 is TGCGCCAGCAGCTCTATTGACACCCCGACCGGGCAGTACTTC.

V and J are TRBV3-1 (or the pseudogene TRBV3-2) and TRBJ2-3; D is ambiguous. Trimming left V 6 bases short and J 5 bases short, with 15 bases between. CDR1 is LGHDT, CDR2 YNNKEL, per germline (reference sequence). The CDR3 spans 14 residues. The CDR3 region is CASRPTYSRDTQYF. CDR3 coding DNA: TGTGCCAGCAGACCAACCTATTCTAGAGATACGCAGTATTTT.

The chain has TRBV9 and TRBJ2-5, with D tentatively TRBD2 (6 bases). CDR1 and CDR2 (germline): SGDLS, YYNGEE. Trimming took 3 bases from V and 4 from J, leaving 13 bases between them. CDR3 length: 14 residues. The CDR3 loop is CASSAFGGSETQYF. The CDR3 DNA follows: TGTGCCAGCAGCGCCTTCGGGGGATCAGAGACCCAGTACTTC.

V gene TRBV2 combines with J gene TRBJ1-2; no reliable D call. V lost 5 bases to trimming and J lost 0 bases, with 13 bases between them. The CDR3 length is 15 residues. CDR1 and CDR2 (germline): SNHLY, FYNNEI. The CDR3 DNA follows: TGTGCCAGCAGTTTCACTCGTACAGCTAACTATGGCTACACCTTC. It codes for CASSFTRTANYGYTF.